A selection of T cell receptor beta chains follows, all from one sample in a study of neurological immune-mediated disorders. Each CDR3 protein gets one entry after TCRdb re-called the 5' RACE reads with MiXCR. The repertoire holds 20,000 to 30,000 distinct CDR3 sequences, with roughly 7% as singletons. What was sequenced was PBMCs. The receptors derive from a woman aged 40 to 50 in good health. The CDR3 runs from the conserved cysteine through the conserved F or W. Rows may omit the clone size; those that give it use once, few, many or a size class.

v_call	clone_size	j_call	cdr3_aa
TRBV10-3	many	TRBJ2-1	CAISLAGEGNEQFF
TRBV20-1	many	TRBJ2-7	CSGSSGEREQYF
TRBV28	many	TRBJ2-7	CASSPVSVSYEQYF
TRBV5-5	many	TRBJ1-1	CASSLVGRATEAFF
TRBV20-1	medium-sized	TRBJ2-1	CSARDGLAGDVGEQFF
TRBV29-1	NA	TRBJ2-5	CSVGGRTYQETQYF
TRBV3-1	many	TRBJ2-5	CASSQDSSGRQETQYF
TRBV20-1	many	TRBJ2-1	CSAGSGRGRGLDEQFF
TRBV20-1	many	TRBJ2-3	CSASTLAASQGLDTQYF
TRBV29-1	many	TRBJ2-3	CSVESGRPGEADTQYF
TRBV20-1	many	TRBJ2-1	CSALGLDPNEQFF
TRBV5-5	many	TRBJ2-7	CASSWGTGYEQYF
TRBV7-2	medium-sized	TRBJ2-7	CASSPELAGSHEQYF
TRBV3-1	many	TRBJ2-5	CASSQENREETQYF
TRBV3-1	few	TRBJ1-4	CASSQRTAVREKLFF
TRBV20-1	many	TRBJ2-1	CSARDRLAGINEQFF
TRBV5-1	many	TRBJ2-1	CASSDGTSDYNEQFF
TRBV5-1	many	TRBJ1-1	CASRRQVENTEAFF
TRBV2	few	TRBJ2-4	CASAGQRLAKNIQYF
TRBV5-1	many	TRBJ2-3	CASTEGSSTDTQYF
TRBV6-5	many	TRBJ2-1	CASNTRHAELSYNEQFF
TRBV28	many	TRBJ2-7	CASSLSGTIYEQYF
TRBV5-5	medium-sized	TRBJ1-4	CASSPPVTNEKLFF
TRBV5-5	many	TRBJ2-6	CASSLVAGPSGANVLTF
TRBV2	many	TRBJ1-1	CASTKDGNTEAFF
TRBV5-1	medium-sized	TRBJ1-2	CASSYDRNYGYTF
TRBV20-1	many	TRBJ1-1	CSARNLGGANTEAFF
TRBV5-1	many	TRBJ2-3	CASSRLAGGRGTDTQYF
TRBV29-1	many	TRBJ1-1	CSVAGQYTEAFF
TRBV12-3/TRBV12-4	many	TRBJ2-5	CASRHRQEETQYF
TRBV5-1	many	TRBJ2-1	CASRVGPTSGRAAEQFF
TRBV3-1	many	TRBJ1-6	CASTPTADNSPLHF
TRBV7-6	medium-sized	TRBJ2-3	CASSLAPATDTQYF
TRBV5-6	many	TRBJ2-1	CASSLRQVRGNEQFF
TRBV20-1	many	TRBJ1-1	CSARGATMNTEAFF
TRBV5-1	many	TRBJ2-5	CASSKTGTSRETQYF
TRBV9	many	TRBJ2-5	CASSVGEWETQYF
TRBV4-2	many	TRBJ2-7	CASSQDRREMGEQYF
TRBV12-3/TRBV12-4	many	TRBJ2-5	CASGLGQGRQETQYF
TRBV7-7	many	TRBJ2-1	CASSPGLAGNGEQFF
TRBV10-2	many	TRBJ2-2	CASKIQGQRGGELFF
TRBV20-1	many	TRBJ2-3	CSASKTSAADTQYF
TRBV29-1	many	TRBJ2-7	CSTDSPGAGEQYF